The present T cell receptor beta chain was sequenced within a study of blood T cell repertoires in COVID-19. As for the study in general: The origin of the acute and convalescent COVID-19 samples was the United States, Italy and Spain. PBMCs, B-cell-depleted T cells, or T cells provided the cDNA or gDNA that made up the material.

Trimming stripped 1 base from V and 5 bases from J, with 8 bases between. The CDR3 sequence is 13 residues long. The V gene's germline CDR1 is KGHSH and CDR2 LQKENI. Original data processing: Amplifying reference gene primers gave estimates of nucleated cell counts. Assay used: immunoSEQ multiplex PCR; TCRdb lists only in-frame clones, some missing. From that table come the V and J calls and clone size; the DNA was used to work out D and trimming. The top ten clones hold less than 5.5% of a sample with about 150,000 clones, 75% to 85% of them seen once. As concerns this clone: This specimen includes other DNA sequences encoding the same CDR3.

The sequencing sample was made of peripheral blood. V and J are TRBV18 and TRBJ2-5, with D unresolved. This receptor was obtained from a woman in her forties or fifties with acute or convalescent COVID-19. In DNA form, the CDR3 reads TGTGCCAGCTCACCACGCCTAACGGAGACCCAGTACTTC. Translation: CASSPRLTETQYF. Combining the CDR3 with reference TRBV18 and TRBJ2-5 gives the whole variable domain NAGVMQNPRHLVRRRGQEARLRCSPMKGHSHVYWYRQLPEEGLKFMVYLQKENIIDESGMPKERFSAEFPKEGPSILRIQQVVRGDSAAYFCASSPRLTETQYFGPGTRLLVL.